A selection of T cell receptor beta chains follows, all from one sample in a study of T cell responses to AZD1222 COVID-19 vaccine. TCRdb's table, derived via immunoSEQ multiplex PCR, lists solely in-frame clones and lacks some. The sample gives roughly 120,000 clones, 85% to 95% of which show up once; about 3% is in the top ten. Sequenced material: peripheral blood, taken on day 0 of AZD1222 vaccination. Receptor source: an adult in good health. The CDR3 runs from the conserved cysteine through the conserved F or W. A D gene is named only where the DNA matches it firmly. Expanded clones are given a class, and other clones once, few, many or no size at all.

clone_size | j_call | d_call | v_call | cdr3_aa | cdr3_nt
- | TRBJ1-2 | - | TRBV7-9 | CASSLAGGNYGYTF | TGTGCCAGCAGCTTAGCCGGGGGGAACTATGGCTACACCTTC
- | TRBJ1-2 | TRBD1 | TRBV7-9 | CASRPRRTGAGYTF | TGTGCCAGCAGGCCCCGCCGGACAGGGGCCGGCTACACCTTC
- | TRBJ1-4 | TRBD1 | TRBV29-1 | CSVAGQINEKLFF | TGCAGCGTCGCGGGACAGATTAATGAAAAACTGTTTTTT
- | TRBJ1-5 | - | TRBV18 | CASSPLPARDQPQHF | TGTGCCAGCTCACCACTGCCCGCCCGGGATCAGCCCCAGCATTTT
- | TRBJ1-5 | TRBD1 | TRBV28 | CASSPLDRGFYQPQHF | TGTGCCAGCAGCCCTCTGGACAGGGGATTTTATCAGCCCCAGCATTTT
- | TRBJ1-2 | TRBD1 | TRBV11-2 | CASSLNGTGDGYTF | TGTGCCAGCAGCTTAAATGGGACAGGGGATGGCTACACCTTC
- | TRBJ2-3 | TRBD2 | TRBV27 | CASSFSGSARGDTQYF | TGTGCCAGCAGTTTTAGCGGGAGTGCGAGGGGAGATACGCAGTATTTT
once | TRBJ1-5 | - | TRBV3-1/TRBV3-2 | CASSGLGEDQPQHF | TGTGCCAGCAGCGGGCTCGGTGAGGATCAGCCCCAGCATTTT
once | TRBJ2-2 | - | TRBV10-3 | CAISEPGLTKISGELFF | TGTGCCATCAGTGAGCCGGGACTCACTAAGATTTCGGGGGAGCTGTTTTTT
- | TRBJ2-7 | - | TRBV14 | CASSRGSSYEQYF | TGTGCCAGCAGCCGCGGCAGCTCCTACGAGCAGTACTTC
- | TRBJ2-7 | TRBD1 | TRBV5-5 | CASSLSVGQGNEQYF | TGTGCCAGCAGCTTGAGCGTAGGACAGGGGAACGAGCAGTACTTC
- | TRBJ2-5 | - | TRBV29-1 | CSVGLGETQYF | TGCAGCGTTGGCCTAGGAGAGACCCAGTACTTC
- | TRBJ1-2 | TRBD1 | TRBV11-2 | CASPKGALPGYTF | TGTGCCAGCCCTAAGGGGGCGCTCCCTGGCTACACCTTC
- | TRBJ2-3 | TRBD2 | TRBV19 | CASTNPGTSGRGTQYF | TGTGCCAGCACAAATCCCGGGACTAGCGGGAGAGGTACGCAGTATTTT
- | TRBJ2-2 | - | TRBV19 | CASMKRENTGELFF | TGTGCCAGTATGAAACGGGAGAACACCGGGGAGCTGTTTTTT
- | TRBJ1-1 | TRBD1 | TRBV6-4 | CASSDTPDRGAEAFF | TGTGCCAGCAGTGACACTCCGGACAGGGGAGCTGAAGCTTTCTTT
- | TRBJ2-5 | - | TRBV29-1 | CSVESQQETQYF | TGCAGCGTTGAGAGTCAGCAAGAGACCCAGTACTTC
- | TRBJ2-6 | - | TRBV10-3 | CATASFSGANVLTF | TGTGCCACCGCCTCCTTCTCTGGGGCCAACGTCCTGACTTTC
- | TRBJ1-3 | - | TRBV16 | CASSQSGTTGNTIYF | TGTGCCAGCAGCCAATCAGGAACAACTGGAAACACCATATATTTT
- | TRBJ1-5 | - | TRBV5-5 | CASSFGQINQPQHF | TGTGCCAGCAGCTTCGGACAGATCAATCAGCCCCAGCATTTT
- | TRBJ2-3 | - | TRBV6-2/TRBV6-3 | CASSHYGTAFDF | TGTGCCAGCAGTCACTACGGGACTGCGTTCGATTTT
- | TRBJ2-3 | - | TRBV7-8 | CASSLLTRPTDTQYF | TGTGCCAGCAGCCTCCTGACTAGACCCACAGATACGCAGTATTTT
- | TRBJ1-1 | TRBD1 | TRBV5-6 | CASRPGQGITEAFF | TGTGCCAGCAGGCCGGGACAGGGGATCACTGAAGCTTTCTTT
- | TRBJ2-3 | TRBD2 | TRBV28 | CASSLSSGRTDTQYF | TGTGCCAGCAGTCTCTCTAGCGGGAGGACAGATACGCAGTATTTT
- | TRBJ2-7 | TRBD1 | TRBV29-1 | CSVMTGSYYEQYF | TGCAGCGTTATGACAGGGAGTTACTACGAGCAGTACTTC
few | TRBJ2-7 | TRBD1 | TRBV4-1 | CASSHPTGAVYEQYF | TGCGCCAGCAGCCACCCGACAGGGGCCGTATACGAGCAGTACTTC